This T cell receptor (beta chain) is drawn from a study of regulatory T cells in long-lasting Graves disease. Broader study findings: Among samples with persistent disease, TRBV28, TRBJ1-2 and TRBJ2-5 were favored.

Documented time point: newly diagnosed GD, antithyroid drugs for less than 3 months. RNA from PBMCs was the source of the TCR library. Germline V gene sequence: CDR1 LGHNT, CDR2 FRNRAP. The CDR3 is made up of 14 amino acids. The V gene lost 6 bases and the J gene lost 0 bases, with 9 bases spanning the gap. This clonotype was recorded at least ten times. Its specificity is unknown. Arm-PCR of CDR3 regions and iRepertoire HTBI primers were the basis on which TCR beta libraries were built. TCRdb reprocessed the multiplex PCR reads with MiXCR, giving one entry per CDR3 protein. The sample lists roughly 560,000 distinct CDR3 sequences, 15% to 20% seen once, with around 25% in the top ten. These data also featured in a second study, about T cells in Graves' hyperthyroidism and ophthalmopathy. That report notes: Among the patients, aged 18 to 65, hyperthyroidism was newly diagnosed and had lasted under 2 months.

Here the sequenced sample was peripheral blood mononuclear cells (PBMCs), taken at new diagnosis, from a patient treated with antithyroid drugs. This sequence joins TRBV12-5 and TRBJ1-3; no firm D call. This TCR was recovered from a woman aged 35-60 years with Graves disease. CDR3 nucleotides: TGTGCTAGTGGGATGGACCGCTCTGGAAACACCATATATTTT. Encoded protein: CASGMDRSGNTIYF.